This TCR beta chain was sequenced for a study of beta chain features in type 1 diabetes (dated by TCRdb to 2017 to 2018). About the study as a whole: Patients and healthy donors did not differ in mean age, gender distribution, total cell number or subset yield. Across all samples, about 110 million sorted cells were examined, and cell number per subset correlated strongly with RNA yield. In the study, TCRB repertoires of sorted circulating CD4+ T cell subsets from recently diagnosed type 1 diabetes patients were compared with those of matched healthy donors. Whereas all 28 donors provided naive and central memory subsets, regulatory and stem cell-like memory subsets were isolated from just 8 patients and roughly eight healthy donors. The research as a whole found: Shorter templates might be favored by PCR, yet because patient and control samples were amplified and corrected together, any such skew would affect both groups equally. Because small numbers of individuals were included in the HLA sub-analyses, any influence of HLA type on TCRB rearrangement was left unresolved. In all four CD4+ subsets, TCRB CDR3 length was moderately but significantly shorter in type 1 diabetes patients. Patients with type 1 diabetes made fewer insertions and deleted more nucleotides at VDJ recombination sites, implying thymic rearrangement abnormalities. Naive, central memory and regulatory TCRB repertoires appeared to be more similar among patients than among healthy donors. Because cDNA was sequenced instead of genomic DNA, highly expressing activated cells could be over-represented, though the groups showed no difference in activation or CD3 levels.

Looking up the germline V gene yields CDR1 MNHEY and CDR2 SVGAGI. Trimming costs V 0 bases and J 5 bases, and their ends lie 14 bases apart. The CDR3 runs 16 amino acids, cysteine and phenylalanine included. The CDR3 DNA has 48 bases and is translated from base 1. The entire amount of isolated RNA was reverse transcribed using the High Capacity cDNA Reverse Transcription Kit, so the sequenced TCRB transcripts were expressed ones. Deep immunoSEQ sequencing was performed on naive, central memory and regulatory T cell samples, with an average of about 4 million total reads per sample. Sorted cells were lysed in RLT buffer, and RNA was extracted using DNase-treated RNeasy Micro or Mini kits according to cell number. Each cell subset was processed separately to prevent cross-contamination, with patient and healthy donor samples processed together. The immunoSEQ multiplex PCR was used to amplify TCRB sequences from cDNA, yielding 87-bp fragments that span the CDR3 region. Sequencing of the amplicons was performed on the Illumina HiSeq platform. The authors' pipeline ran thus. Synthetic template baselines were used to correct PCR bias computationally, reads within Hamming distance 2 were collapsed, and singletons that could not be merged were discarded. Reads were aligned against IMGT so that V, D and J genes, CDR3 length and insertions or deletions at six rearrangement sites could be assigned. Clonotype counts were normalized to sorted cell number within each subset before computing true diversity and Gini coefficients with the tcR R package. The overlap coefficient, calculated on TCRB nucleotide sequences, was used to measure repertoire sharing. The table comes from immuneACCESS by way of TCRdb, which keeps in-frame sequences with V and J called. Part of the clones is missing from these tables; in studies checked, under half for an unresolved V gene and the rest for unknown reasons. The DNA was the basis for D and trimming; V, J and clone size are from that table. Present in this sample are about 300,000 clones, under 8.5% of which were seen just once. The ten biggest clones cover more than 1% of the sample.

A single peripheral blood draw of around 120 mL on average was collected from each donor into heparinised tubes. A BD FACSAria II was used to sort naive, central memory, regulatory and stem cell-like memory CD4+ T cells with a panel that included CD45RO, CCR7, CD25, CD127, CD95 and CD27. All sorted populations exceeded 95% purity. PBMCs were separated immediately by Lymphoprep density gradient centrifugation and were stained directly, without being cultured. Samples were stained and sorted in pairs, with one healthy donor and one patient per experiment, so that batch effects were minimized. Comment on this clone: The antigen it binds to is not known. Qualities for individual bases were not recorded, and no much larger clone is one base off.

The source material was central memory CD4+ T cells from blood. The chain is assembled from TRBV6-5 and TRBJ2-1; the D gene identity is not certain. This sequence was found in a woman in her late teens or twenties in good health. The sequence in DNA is TGTGCCAGCAGTTACTCGGTAGCAGCGTCCGACAATGAGCAGTTCTTC. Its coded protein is CASSYSVAASDNEQFF.